A selection of T cell receptor beta chains follows, all from one sample in a study of blood T cell repertoires in COVID-19. The repertoire was sequenced with immunoSEQ multiplex PCR; TCRdb's copy has only in-frame clones and lacks some. The table has under 300,000 clones, about 86% seen once. Sequenced: peripheral blood. The receptor source for this set is a man aged 60 to 69 with acute or convalescent COVID-19. Each CDR3 is given with its conserved first and last residue. A D gene is named only where the DNA matches it firmly. Clone size appears in some rows only: once, few, many, or a class for an expanded clone.

>TRBJ2-7|.|TRBV6-5|.
CASSNLGAQYF
TGTGCCAGCAGTAACCTCGGAGCACAGTACTTC
>TRBJ2-5|.|TRBV15|.
CATSIGGGILQTQYF
TGTGCCACCAGCATTGGCGGCGGGATTTTGCAGACCCAGTACTTC
>TRBJ2-3|.|TRBV5-5|once
CASSLDTGRADTQYF
TGTGCCAGCAGCTTGGACACAGGGCGGGCAGATACGCAGTATTTT
>TRBJ2-3|.|TRBV24-1|.
CATSDATASSTQYF
TGTGCCACCAGTGACGCAACAGCCTCAAGTACGCAGTATTTT
>TRBJ2-7|TRBD1|TRBV6-1|.
CASSADRATGAYEQYF
TGTGCCAGCAGTGCCGATAGGGCGACAGGGGCCTACGAGCAGTACTTC
>TRBJ2-5|.|TRBV5-1|.
CASSLGGGIRQETQYF
TGCGCCAGCAGCCTAGGGGGCGGGATACGCCAAGAGACCCAGTACTTC
>TRBJ2-5|.|TRBV6-5|.
CASSGTQETQYF
TGTGCCAGCAGCGGGACACAAGAGACCCAGTACTTC
>TRBJ2-3|TRBD2|TRBV29-1|.
CSVKSGREYTQYF
TGCAGCGTTAAAAGCGGGAGGGAATATACGCAGTATTTT
>TRBJ2-7|TRBD2|TRBV5-1|.
CASSSEFRLAGVDESPYEQYF
TGCGCCAGCAGCTCCGAATTTAGACTAGCGGGAGTCGACGAGAGCCCCTACGAGCAGTACTTC
>TRBJ2-3|TRBD2|TRBV5-1|once
CASSLFGRATDTQYF
TGCGCCAGCAGCTTGTTCGGGAGGGCCACAGATACGCAGTATTTT
>TRBJ1-5|.|TRBV27|.
CASRLSRQANQPQHF
TGTGCCAGCAGATTAAGTCGACAGGCGAATCAGCCCCAGCATTTT
>TRBJ2-7|.|TRBV28|.
CASSPILQGSYEQYF
TGTGCCAGCAGCCCTATACTCCAGGGCTCCTACGAGCAGTACTTC
>TRBJ1-4|.|TRBV2|.
CASSDIILFGEEEKLFF
TGTGCCAGCAGCGACATCATCCTGTTCGGGGAGGAAGAAAAACTGTTTTTT
>TRBJ2-3|TRBD1|TRBV6-5|few
CASSWGQGRTDTQYF
TGTGCCAGCAGCTGGGGACAGGGCCGCACAGATACGCAGTATTTT
>TRBJ1-1|.|TRBV19|.
CASSIRHSEAFF
TGTGCCAGTAGTATTAGACACTCGGAAGCTTTCTTT
>TRBJ2-6|.|TRBV5-1|.
CASRFGSGANVLTF
TGCGCCAGCCGGTTCGGTTCTGGGGCCAACGTCCTGACTTTC
>TRBJ1-1|.|TRBV7-8|.
CASSSPGTPRPEAFF
TGTGCCAGCAGCTCCCCCGGGACACCCCGGCCTGAAGCTTTCTTT
>TRBJ1-3|.|TRBV3-1/TRBV3-2|.
CASSQDGGELRGNTIYF
TGTGCCAGCAGCCAGGATGGCGGGGAACTAAGGGGAAACACCATATATTTT
>TRBJ2-1|.|TRBV19|few
CASNILMGAYNEQFF
TGTGCCAGTAACATCCTTATGGGGGCGTACAATGAGCAGTTCTTC
>TRBJ2-3|.|TRBV28|.
CASKEAPDTQYF
TGTGCCAGCAAGGAGGCGCCGGATACGCAGTATTTT
>TRBJ2-2|TRBD2|TRBV12-5|.
CASGASGRNTGELFF
TGTGCTAGTGGGGCTAGCGGGAGGAACACCGGGGAGCTGTTTTTT
>TRBJ1-2|TRBD1|TRBV27|.
CASSLTGTGDGYTF
TGTGCCAGCAGTCTTACCGGGACAGGGGATGGCTACACCTTC
>TRBJ1-1|.|TRBV28|.
CASSLAGARYMNTEAFF
TGTGCCAGCAGTTTGGCGGGGGCCCGATATATGAACACTGAAGCTTTCTTT
>TRBJ2-1|.|TRBV29-1|.
CSVDLGRGGRSYNEQFF
TGCAGCGTTGATTTGGGCAGGGGTGGAAGGTCCTACAATGAGCAGTTCTTC
>TRBJ1-5|.|TRBV28|.
CASSLAPPGQPQHF
TGTGCCAGCAGTTTAGCACCCCCCGGTCAGCCCCAGCATTTT
>TRBJ2-3|.|TRBV6-5|.
CASSLQTSPPDTQYF
TGTGCCAGCAGTTTACAAACTAGTCCCCCAGATACGCAGTATTTT
>TRBJ2-5|TRBD2|TRBV6-5|once
CASSYLASGGQETQYF
TGTGCCAGCAGTTACTTGGCTAGCGGGGGCCAAGAGACCCAGTACTTC
>TRBJ1-2|TRBD1|TRBV28|.
CASRHSEGQVYGYTF
TGTGCCAGCAGGCACTCAGAAGGACAGGTCTATGGCTACACCTTC
>TRBJ2-2|TRBD1|TRBV5-6|.
CASSFLDRADTGELFF
TGTGCCAGCAGCTTCCTTGACAGGGCTGACACCGGGGAGCTGTTTTTT
>TRBJ1-1|TRBD1|TRBV27|.
CASRTGANTEAFF
TGTGCCAGTAGGACAGGGGCGAACACTGAAGCTTTCTTT